Presented here are 16 T cell receptor beta chains from one specimen sequenced in a study of blood T cell repertoires in COVID-19. Libraries were prepared by immunoSEQ multiplex PCR; TCRdb keeps only in-frame clonotypes and omits some of them. The sample has about 140,000 clones, over 75% seen once. Sequenced sample: PBMCs or T cells enriched from blood (not recorded which). These receptors were collected from a man aged 50-60 years in a cohort exposed to, infected with or recovered from COVID-19 (not recorded which).

The chain has TRBV20-1 and TRBJ2-3; 7 nucleotides line up with TRBD2. The germline gives CDR1 DFQATT, CDR2 SNEGSKA (reference sequence). The CDR3 loop spans 15 amino acids. Trimming took 3 bases from V and 4 from J; bases not matched to a gene: 10. The CDR3 DNA reads as TGCAGTGCTAGTCCCTGGGCGGGAGTGGCAGATACGCAGTATTTT. Translation gives CSASPWAGVADTQYF.

The chain combines TRBV24-1 with TRBJ2-3; D is perhaps TRBD1 (6 bases). V was trimmed by 4 bases and J by 6 bases, leaving 10 bases between them. The germline V gene has CDR1 KGHDR and CDR2 SFDVKD. The CDR3 loop spans 13 amino acids. CDR3 amino acids: CATSDLDRDTQYF. The CDR3, as DNA: TGTGCCACCAGTGACCTTGACAGGGATACGCAGTATTTT.

This chain joins TRBV28 and TRBJ2-7, with 10 bases aligning to TRBD1. Germline CDR1 is MDHEN and CDR2 is SYDVKM. This CDR3 has 14 residues. The V segment lost 4 bases and the J segment 4 bases; nucleotides outside the gene matches: 4. This CDR3 is CASSSGTGAYEQYF. CDR3 sequence (DNA): TGTGCCAGCAGTTCCGGGACAGGGGCATACGAGCAGTACTTC.

In this sample, this clone turned up a few times. The genes are TRBV24-1 and TRBJ1-4; D unclear. Per the germline V gene, CDR1 is KGHDR and CDR2 is SFDVKD. The V end lost 4 bases, the J end lost 2 bases, and 10 bases lay between the germline ends. The CDR3 has 15 amino acids. The CDR3 protein is CATSDPGLTNEKLFF. The CDR3 region has the DNA TGTGCCACCAGTGACCCTGGACTGACTAATGAAAAACTGTTTTTT.

The chain couples TRBV7-8 to TRBJ1-1; no clear D. The CDR3 loop spans 13 amino acids. CDR1 and CDR2 from the germline V gene are SGHVS and FQNEAQ. The V and J ends lost 5 bases and 8 bases respectively, with 15 bases between them. CDR3 nucleotides: TGTGCCAGCAGCCCAAGTGGGGAGAACGAAGCTTTCTTT. It is translated as CASSPSGENEAFF.

This clone was counted once. V usage is TRBV2 and J usage is TRBJ1-2; D is unresolved. With 4 bases removed from V and 0 bases from J, the gap between germline ends came to 3 bases. CDR3 length equals 12 residues. Per germline, CDR1 SNHLY and CDR2 FYNNEI. The CDR3 loop is CASSVSNYGYTF. CDR3 bases: TGTGCCAGCAGTGTATCTAACTATGGCTACACCTTC.

This clone occurred a few times. The rearrangement joins TRBV5-6 to TRBJ2-2; D might be TRBD1 (6 bases). The CDR3 runs 14 residues. V was shortened by 4 bases and J by 1 base, with 8 bases between the two germline ends. From germline, CDR1 is SGHDT and CDR2 YYEEEE. Here the CDR3 DNA reads TGTGCCAGCAGCACGGGACAGAACACCGGGGAGCTGTTTTTT. It yields the protein CASSTGQNTGELFF.

The chain employs TRBV30 and TRBJ1-6, with a weak D call TRBD1 (6 bases). Trimming left V 5 bases short and J 7 bases short, with 15 bases between. CDR3 length equals 14 residues. Germline V CDR1 and CDR2: GTSNPN, SVGIG (reference sequence). The CDR3 DNA sequence: TGTGCCTGGCGGTTAGGGGGGGGGAATTCACCCCTCCACTTT. Translated, it gives CAWRLGGGNSPLHF.

The CDR3 reads CASSRVGTSGYNEQFF. The CDR3 DNA reads as TGCGCCAGCAGCCGGGTGGGGACTAGCGGTTACAATGAGCAGTTCTTC. The chain carries TRBV4-1 and TRBJ2-1; 11 bases align to TRBD2. The CDR3 spans 16 residues. Germline V gene data show CDR1 as MGHRA and CDR2 as YSYEKL. Losses at the gene ends were 4 bases for V and 4 bases for J; bases not matched to a gene: 6.

The rearrangement joins TRBV3-1 (or the pseudogene TRBV3-2) to TRBJ2-3, with D tentatively TRBD2 (5 bases). CDR3 length: 14 amino acids. In germline, CDR1 is LGHDT, CDR2 YNNKEL (reference sequence). The germline V and J ends were trimmed by 10 bases and 0 bases, with 14 bases remaining between them. In nucleotides, the CDR3 is TGTGCCATCGGGATGGGCGGCAGCACAGATACGCAGTATTTT. As protein: CAIGMGGSTDTQYF.

This rearrangement joins TRBV19 to TRBJ2-3; D ambiguous. Trimming took off 4 bases at V and 2 bases at J, with 4 bases between the two ends. This CDR3 contains 12 residues. Germline CDR1 is LNHDA and CDR2 is SQIVND (reference sequence). The CDR3 DNA follows: TGTGCCAGTAGTACCTCCACAGATACGCAGTATTTT. Translation gives CASSTSTDTQYF.

This clone was counted a few times. The chain recombines TRBV5-1 with TRBJ1-1; D gene ambiguous. V lost 3 bases to trimming and J lost 8 bases, with 17 bases between them. Germline loops: CDR1 SGHRS, CDR2 YFSETQ. CDR3 length: 14 residues. The CDR3 protein is CASSSNLALGEAFF. The CDR3 DNA follows: TGCGCCAGCAGCTCCAACCTTGCCTTGGGCGAAGCTTTCTTT.

CDR3 residues: CASSVGRTGELFF. The DNA for the CDR3 is TGTGCCAGCAGCGTGGGGAGGACCGGGGAGCTGTTTTTT. This sequence joins TRBV7-7 and TRBJ2-2; possible D gene TRBD2, 6 bases. This CDR3 contains 13 residues. With 5 bases removed from V and 5 bases from J, the gap between germline ends came to 9 bases. Germline CDR1 reads SSHAT; CDR2 reads FNYEAQ (reference sequence).

V is TRBV24-1 and J is TRBJ2-5; D perhaps matches TRBD1 (8 bases). CDR1 and CDR2 (germline): KGHDR, SFDVKD. This CDR3 spans 15 amino acids. V was clipped by 4 bases and J by 5 bases, with 16 bases between them. CDR3 sequence (DNA): TGTGCCACCAGTGACAATGGACAGGGAGGGGAGACCCAGTACTTC. Encoded protein: CATSDNGQGGETQYF.

This clone showed up just once. The chain is built from TRBV2 and TRBJ1-3, with a possible D match to TRBD1 (5 bases). Looked up from germline, CDR1 is SNHLY and CDR2 is FYNNEI. This CDR3 has 20 amino acids. Trimming left V 4 bases short and J 4 bases short, with 29 bases between. The CDR3 bases are TGTGCCAGCAGTGTCCCCGGGGGGGATACCGATGACTGGGGAGGAAACACCATATATTTT. It translates to CASSVPGGDTDDWGGNTIYF.

V gene TRBV7-2 combines with J gene TRBJ2-3; TRBD1 is a possible D gene (5 bases). Per the germline V gene, CDR1 is SGHTA and CDR2 is FQGNSA. The CDR3 runs 14 residues. Trimming pared 3 bases from V and 4 bases from J, leaving 11 bases between. In DNA form, the CDR3 reads TGTGCCAGCAGCTTGTGGTTGGGGCCAGATACGCAGTATTTT. Protein product: CASSLWLGPDTQYF.